This T cell receptor (beta chain) derives from a study of T cell changes during pregnancy in multiple sclerosis. With 5 bases removed from V and 9 bases from J, the gap between germline ends came to 7 bases. The CDR3 covers 10 residues. From germline, CDR1 is MDHEN and CDR2 SYDVKM. By share of the sample, this clone is medium-sized. Using immunoSEQ multiplex PCR, the repertoire was profiled, and TCRdb retains in-frame clones only, with some absent. The sample includes 50,000 to 60,000 clones, less than 95% seen only once; the top ten take less than 2.5%. This sequence originates from a female donor in good health, enrolled as a control in a pregnancy study. This chain connects TRBV28 to TRBJ1-1; D call uncertain. Sample: peripheral blood, taken in the first trimester of pregnancy. CDR3 sequence (DNA): TGTGCCAGCAGTGACACCAAAGCTTTCTTT. Translation: CASSDTKAFF.